This is a list of T cell receptor beta chains from one sample in a study of early T cells in non-severe SARS-CoV-2 infection. TCRdb re-called the 5' RACE reads through MiXCR, storing one row per CDR3 protein. The sample carries 50,000 to 65,000 distinct CDR3 sequences, more than 8.5% recorded once. Sequencing input: whole blood. Source of these receptors: an adult who was a healthcare worker with PCR-confirmed SARS-CoV-2 infection or an uninfected control (not recorded which). Both conserved end residues are part of each CDR3. Each record gives: D gene, J gene, clone size, V gene, CDR3 DNA, CDR3 protein. The D gene is left open where the match is weak. A clone size is listed for some rows: how often the clone was seen (once, few, many), or a class if it is expanded.

. TRBJ1-4 few TRBV9 TGTGCCAGCAGCGTAGTAGGGGGAAGTGAAAAACTGTTTTTT CASSVVGGSEKLFF
. TRBJ2-3 many TRBV12-2 TGTGCAAGTCTCGAACAACCTGGATTGCGGGAGGGCCTCGACACGCAGTATTTT CASLEQPGLREGLDTQYF
TRBD1 TRBJ2-7 . TRBV5-1 TGCGCCAGCAGCCCGGGGCTGGGACAGGGGGCCTACGAGCAGTACTTC CASSPGLGQGAYEQYF
TRBD2 TRBJ2-7 many TRBV7-2 TGTGCCAGCAGCTTAGATAGCGGGAGGATGAACGAGCAGTACTTC CASSLDSGRMNEQYF
. TRBJ1-5 many TRBV28 TGTGCCAGCATAGCTGGGATGGGCAATCAGCCCCAGCATTTT CASIAGMGNQPQHF
. TRBJ2-4 many TRBV6-6 TGTGCCAGCGCGACAACCGGGTCGGGGAAAAACATTCAGTACTTC CASATTGSGKNIQYF
TRBD1 TRBJ2-2 . TRBV4-3 TGCGCCAGCAGCCGGGACAGGGGGATAACCGGGGAGCTGTTTTTT CASSRDRGITGELFF
. TRBJ2-1 many TRBV12-2 TGTGCAAGTCGCTTAGAGTGGGCTCTTCTAGTCCATGAGCAGTTCTTC CASRLEWALLVHEQFF
. TRBJ2-2 medium-sized TRBV5-1 TGCGCCAGCAGCTTGGGAACACAGAACACCGGGGAGCTGTTTTTT CASSLGTQNTGELFF
. TRBJ1-1 . TRBV29-1 TGCAGCGTTGAATTACGGGGGCGCAACACTGAAGCTTTCTTT CSVELRGRNTEAFF
. TRBJ1-1 . TRBV29-1 TGCAGCGGCTCGGACAGAAGGAACACTGAAGCTTTCTTT CSGSDRRNTEAFF
TRBD1 TRBJ2-1 many TRBV7-2 TGTGCCAGCAGCAACGGACAGGGTTTTTCTGATGAGCAGTTCTTC CASSNGQGFSDEQFF
TRBD2 TRBJ2-5 many TRBV11-2 TGTGCCAGCAGCGTCGGGACTAGCGGGAGAGAGACCCAGTACTTC CASSVGTSGRETQYF
. TRBJ2-3 many TRBV7-2 TGTGCCAGCAGCTCCAGGACGTCTACGCAGTATTTT CASSSRTSTQYF
TRBD2 TRBJ2-1 many TRBV28 TGTGCCAGCAGTCCCCAGACTAGCGGGAGGACCAATGAGCAGTTCTTC CASSPQTSGRTNEQFF
TRBD2 TRBJ2-1 few TRBV11-3 TGTGCCAGCAGCACGGGACTAGGTAACAATGAGCAGTTCTTC CASSTGLGNNEQFF
. TRBJ1-2 many TRBV11-2 TGTGCCAGCAGCACCGGTGCATTTGGCTATGGCTACACCTTC CASSTGAFGYGYTF
. TRBJ2-7 . TRBV29-1 TGCAGCGTTGAAGAGGGGGCGGGCGAGCAGTACTTC CSVEEGAGEQYF
. TRBJ1-3 many TRBV9 TGTGCCAGCAGCGTGGAGGATACTGGAAACACCATATATTTT CASSVEDTGNTIYF
. TRBJ2-2 . TRBV12-3/TRBV12-4 TGTGCCAGCAGTTTCGTGTCCACCGGGGAGCTGTTTTTT CASSFVSTGELFF
TRBD1 TRBJ1-5 many TRBV7-2 TGTGCCAGCAGCTTACACGGACAGGGAAATCAGCCCCAGCATTTT CASSLHGQGNQPQHF
. TRBJ1-1 few TRBV4-1 TGCGCCAGCAGCCAAGAATTGGTCGGATTAACTGAAGCTTTCTTT CASSQELVGLTEAFF
. TRBJ2-2 . TRBV29-1 TGCAGCGCTGGAAGGACAGACGGCGGGGAGCTGTTTTTT CSAGRTDGGELFF
TRBD1 TRBJ1-1 few TRBV12-3/TRBV12-4 TGTGCCAGCAGACCCCGTAAACCGCAGGGGGCTGGACTGAACACTGAAGCTTTCTTT CASRPRKPQGAGLNTEAFF
TRBD1 TRBJ2-5 many TRBV20-1 TGCAGTGCTAGAGAACAGGGGACCCAAGAGACCCAGTACTTC CSAREQGTQETQYF
. TRBJ1-4 few TRBV4-3 TGCGCCAGCAGCCAAGAACGGGGTAGGGGTGAAAAACTGTTTTTT CASSQERGRGEKLFF
. TRBJ2-7 many TRBV6-6 TGTGCCAGCAGTACGGGAGAATACGAGCAGTACTTC CASSTGEYEQYF
. TRBJ2-5 many TRBV10-3 TGTGCCATCAGTGACATGGGGGGCAGCAAAGAGACCCAGTACTTC CAISDMGGSKETQYF
. TRBJ2-7 many TRBV11-1 TGTGCCAGCAGCCCCGGAATGTTCGAGCAGTACTTC CASSPGMFEQYF
TRBD2 TRBJ2-1 many TRBV19 TGTGCCAGTAAGGGGGGTGTGACTAGCGGGAGGATCTGGATCAATGAGCAGTTCTTC CASKGGVTSGRIWINEQFF
. TRBJ1-2 many TRBV11-2 TGTGCCAGCAGCTTTGGACTCGACTATGGCTACACCTTC CASSFGLDYGYTF
. TRBJ2-1 few TRBV6-5 TGTGCCAGCAGTGGGGGTAGTAGGCGGGATGAGCAGTTCTTC CASSGGSRRDEQFF
TRBD1 TRBJ2-4 many TRBV12-3/TRBV12-4 TGTGCCAGCAGTATGGGACAGGGTGTCGCCAAAAACATTCAGTACTTC CASSMGQGVAKNIQYF
TRBD2 TRBJ2-2 many TRBV2 TGTGCCAGCAGGAGGGTTAGCGGGGCCGCGAACACCGGGGAGCTGTTTTTT CASRRVSGAANTGELFF
. TRBJ1-1 many TRBV6-2/TRBV6-3 TGTGCCAGCAGTTTACAGGGTCCCATGAACACTGAAGCTTTCTTT CASSLQGPMNTEAFF
TRBD1 TRBJ2-7 many TRBV11-2 TGTGCCAGCAGCTTAGCCCCGGGACAGGGGTACGAGCAGTACTTC CASSLAPGQGYEQYF
TRBD1 TRBJ2-7 . TRBV2 TGTGCCAGCAGTGGTCTAGTACAGGGGATTTCCTACGAGCAGTACTTC CASSGLVQGISYEQYF
TRBD2 TRBJ2-2 many TRBV4-2 TGTGCCAGCAGCCAAGATGGGGTAGCGGGAGCCGGGGAGCTGTTTTTT CASSQDGVAGAGELFF
. TRBJ1-6 . TRBV25-1 TGTGTCAGCAGTGAATCCCGGCCACCCTCACCCCTCCACTTT CVSSESRPPSPLHF
. TRBJ2-3 many TRBV7-6 TGTGCCAGCAGCTCAGGATTAGGGGCAGATACGCAGTATTTT CASSSGLGADTQYF
TRBD2 TRBJ2-2 . TRBV19 TGTGCCAGTAGTACTTCCCGACTAGCGGGAGCAGACGGGGAGCTGTTTTTT CASSTSRLAGADGELFF